What follows describes a single TCR beta chain. Trimming took 11 bases from V and 0 from J, leaving 10 bases between them. The CDR3 extends over 12 amino acids. Germline V lookup: CDR1 ENHRY, CDR2 SYGVKD. This sample is part of a study of blood T cell repertoires in COVID-19. Study in general: COVID-19 samples, acute and convalescent, were from the United States, Italy and Spain. PBMCs, B-cell-depleted T cells, or T cells were the source of the cDNA or gDNA that made up the material.

In the authors' methods: Amplification of reference gene primers was used by the study to estimate nucleated cell counts. Assay used: immunoSEQ multiplex PCR; TCRdb lists only in-frame clones, some missing. The V and J calls and clone size come from that table; D and trimming were worked out from the DNA. The table lists just under 150,000 clones, roughly 87% of them singletons. This sequence was found in a woman in her fifties or sixties with acute or convalescent COVID-19. The rearrangement joins TRBV10-3 to TRBJ1-2, with D possibly TRBD1 on 5 matching bases. Sequencing was carried out using peripheral blood. The CDR3: CAGGVTNYGYTF. The CDR3 DNA sequence: TGTGCCGGGGGGGTGACTAACTATGGCTACACCTTC.